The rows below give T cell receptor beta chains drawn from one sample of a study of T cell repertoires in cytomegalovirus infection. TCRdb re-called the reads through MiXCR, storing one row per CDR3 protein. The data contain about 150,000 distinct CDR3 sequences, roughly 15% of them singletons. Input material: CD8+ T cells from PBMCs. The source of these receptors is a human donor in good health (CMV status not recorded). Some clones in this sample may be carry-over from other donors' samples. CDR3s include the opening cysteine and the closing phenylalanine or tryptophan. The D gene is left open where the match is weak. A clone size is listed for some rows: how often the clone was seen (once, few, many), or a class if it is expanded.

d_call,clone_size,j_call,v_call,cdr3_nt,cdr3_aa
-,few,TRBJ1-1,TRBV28,TGTGCCGGGAATGAGGTGATGGGCACTGAAGCTTTCTTT,CAGNEVMGTEAFF
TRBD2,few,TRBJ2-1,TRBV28,TGTGCCAGAAGTCTGGGACTAGCGGGGACGGACAATGAGCAGTTCTTC,CARSLGLAGTDNEQFF
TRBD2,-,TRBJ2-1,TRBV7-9,TGTGCCAGCAGCTTAACTAGCGGGAGGCCGACCTACAATGAGCAGTTCTTC,CASSLTSGRPTYNEQFF
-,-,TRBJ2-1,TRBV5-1,TGCGCCAGCAGCTTGGGAAGTGACTCCTACAATGAGCAGTTCTTC,CASSLGSDSYNEQFF
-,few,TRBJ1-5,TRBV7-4,TGTGCCAGCAGCCCCCCGGTCAATCAGCCCCAGCATTTT,CASSPPVNQPQHF
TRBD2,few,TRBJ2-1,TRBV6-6,TGTGCCAGCAGTTACACGCGGGAGCCTACCTCCTACAATGAGCAGTTCTTC,CASSYTREPTSYNEQFF
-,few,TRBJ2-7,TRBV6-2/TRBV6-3,TGTGCCAGCAGCGGCGTGAGGGACAACGAGCAGTACTTC,CASSGVRDNEQYF
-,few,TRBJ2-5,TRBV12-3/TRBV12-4,TGTGCCAGCAGTTGGGGGGACGAGACCCAGTACTTC,CASSWGDETQYF
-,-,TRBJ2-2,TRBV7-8,TGTGCCAGCAGCCCGCGGACCGGGAACACCGGGGAGCTGTTTTTT,CASSPRTGNTGELFF
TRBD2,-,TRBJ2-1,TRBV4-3,TGCGCCAGCAGCCAAGGGAGCGGGGGGGGGTACAATGAGCAGTTCTTC,CASSQGSGGGYNEQFF
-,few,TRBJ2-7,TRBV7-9,TGTGCCAGCAGGGGAGTCCTGGAGCAGTACTTC,CASRGVLEQYF
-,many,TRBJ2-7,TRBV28,TGTGCCAGCAGTTTGCAGGGTCGCGAGCAGTACTTC,CASSLQGREQYF
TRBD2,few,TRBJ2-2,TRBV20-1,TGCAGTGCTAGAGAGGGGGTTCGGGCGGGAGGGCCGAGCGGGGAGCTGTTTTTT,CSAREGVRAGGPSGELFF
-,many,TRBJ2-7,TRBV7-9,TGTGCCAGCAGCCCTAGGACACGGCCGGTTGGGGAGCAGTACTTC,CASSPRTRPVGEQYF
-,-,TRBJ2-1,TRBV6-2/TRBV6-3,TGTGCCAGCAGTTACTCCAGCTTCGATGAGCAGTTCTTC,CASSYSSFDEQFF
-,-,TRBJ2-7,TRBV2,TGTGCCGGCGCTTACTCCCCGCTTTACGAGCAGTACTTC,CAGAYSPLYEQYF
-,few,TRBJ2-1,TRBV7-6,TGTGCCAGCAGCTTAGCCTTCCGGGCAAATGGCAATGAGCAGTTCTTC,CASSLAFRANGNEQFF
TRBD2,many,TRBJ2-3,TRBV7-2,TGTGCCAGCAGCACAAGACTAGCGGGGGGCCCCACAGATACGCAGTATTTT,CASSTRLAGGPTDTQYF
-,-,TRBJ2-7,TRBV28,TGTGCCAGCAGCTTCAGCACTCGGGGTGGCGAGCAGTACTTC,CASSFSTRGGEQYF
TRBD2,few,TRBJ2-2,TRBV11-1,TGTGCCAGCAGCCTGGGACTAGCGGGGGCCCCAGTCGGGGAGCTGTTTTTT,CASSLGLAGAPVGELFF
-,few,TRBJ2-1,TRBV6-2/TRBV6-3,TGTGCCAGCAGTGACCCGGGACTCCCCGCCTACAATGAGCAGTTCTTC,CASSDPGLPAYNEQFF
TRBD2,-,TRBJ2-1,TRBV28,TGTGCCAGCAGCCGTCGGACTAGCGGGAGTGCGGATGAGCAGTTCTTC,CASSRRTSGSADEQFF
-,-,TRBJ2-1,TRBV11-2,TGTGCCAGCAGCTTAGACAGTAAGCAGGCCATTTCCTTTTACAATGAGCAGTTCTTC,CASSLDSKQAISFYNEQFF
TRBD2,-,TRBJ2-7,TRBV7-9,TGTGCCAGCAGCTCGCCTACTCGCGGGGGTACCTACGAGCAGTACTTC,CASSSPTRGGTYEQYF
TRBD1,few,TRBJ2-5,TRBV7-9,TGTGCCAGCAGCTTAAGACAGGGGGAACAAGAGACCCAGTACTTC,CASSLRQGEQETQYF
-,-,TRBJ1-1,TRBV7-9,TGTGCCGTACGTGAAGCTTTCTTT,CAVREAFF
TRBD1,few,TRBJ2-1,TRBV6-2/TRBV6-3,TGTGCCAGCAGTTACTTGGGGGACAGACGGACCTACAATGAGCAGTTCTTC,CASSYLGDRRTYNEQFF
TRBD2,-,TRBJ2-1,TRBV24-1,TGTGCCACCAGTGATTTAGCTAGCGGGAGTTACAATGAGCAGTTCTTC,CATSDLASGSYNEQFF
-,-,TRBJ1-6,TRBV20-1,TGCAGTGCTCCCCGGTGGAGGGAGGAGATGAATTCACCCCTCCACTTT,CSAPRWREEMNSPLHF
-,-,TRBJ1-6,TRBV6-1,TGTGCCAGCAGTGAACGTGGGTGGAATTCACCCCTCCACTTT,CASSERGWNSPLHF
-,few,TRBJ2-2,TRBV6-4,TGTGCCAGCAGTGACAGGGCGGCCGGGGAGCTGTTTTTT,CASSDRAAGELFF
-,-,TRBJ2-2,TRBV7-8,TGTGCCAGCAGCTTGACACCGAACACCGGGGAGCTGTTTTTT,CASSLTPNTGELFF
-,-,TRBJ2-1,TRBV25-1,TGTGCCAGCAGTGAATATGAACTCGATGAGCAGTTCTTC,CASSEYELDEQFF
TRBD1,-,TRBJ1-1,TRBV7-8,TGTGCCAGCAGACGTCAGGGGGACCTCGAAGCTTTCTTT,CASRRQGDLEAFF
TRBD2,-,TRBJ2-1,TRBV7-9,TGTGCCAGCAGCCCATACTCAGGGACTAGCGGGAGGGCGGGCTCCTACAATGAGCAGTTCTTC,CASSPYSGTSGRAGSYNEQFF
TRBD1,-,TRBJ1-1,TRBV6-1,TGTGCCAGCAGCCTTCTTATCGGGGACAGGGGGCGCATTGAGGCTTTCTTT,CASSLLIGDRGRIEAFF
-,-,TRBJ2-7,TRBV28,TGTGCCAGCACTTCAGCCCGCGGGTCCTACGAGCAGTACTTC,CASTSARGSYEQYF
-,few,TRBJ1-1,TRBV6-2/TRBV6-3,TGTGCCAGCAGTAACCTGCAGGGGAACACTGAAGCTTTCTTT,CASSNLQGNTEAFF
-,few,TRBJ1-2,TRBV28,TGTGCCAGCAGTTTAGGTCACCTAGCTAACTATGGCTACACCTTC,CASSLGHLANYGYTF
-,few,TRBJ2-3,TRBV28,TGTGCCAGCAGTCTCCCATTGGGAGAGCCCACAGATACGCAGTATTTT,CASSLPLGEPTDTQYF
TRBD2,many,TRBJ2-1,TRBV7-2,TGTGCCAGCAGCCACACAGCCCTAACTAGCGGGAGGGCTAGTTACAATGAGCAGTTCTTC,CASSHTALTSGRASYNEQFF
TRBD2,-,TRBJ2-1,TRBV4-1,TGCGCCAGCAGCCAAAATCGAGCGGGGGGACCTCTCGACAATGAGCAGTTCTTC,CASSQNRAGGPLDNEQFF
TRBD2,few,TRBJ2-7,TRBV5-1,TGCGCCAGCAGCCTAACAGGACTAGCAGACTACGAGCAGTACTTC,CASSLTGLADYEQYF
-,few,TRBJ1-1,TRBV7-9,TGTGCCAGCAGCTTAAACGGTGGCATGAACACTGAAGCTTTCTTT,CASSLNGGMNTEAFF
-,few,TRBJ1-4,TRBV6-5,TGTGCCAGCAGCCATCAGCTGGCTAATGAAAAACTGTTTTTT,CASSHQLANEKLFF
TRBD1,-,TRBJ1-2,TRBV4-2,TGTGCCAGCACCGAATTAACAGGGGGCTTTGGCTACACCTTC,CASTELTGGFGYTF
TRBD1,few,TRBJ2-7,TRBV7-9,TGTGCCAGCAGCACCCGGGACAGACTTTCCTACGAGCAGTACTTC,CASSTRDRLSYEQYF
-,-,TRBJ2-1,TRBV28,TGTGCCAGCCACCACTACCTAAGCTCCTACAATGAGCAGTTCTTC,CASHHYLSSYNEQFF
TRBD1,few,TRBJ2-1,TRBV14,TGTGCCAGCAGCCCATCCTTGCGACAGGGGTCATCCTACAATGAGCAGTTCTTC,CASSPSLRQGSSYNEQFF
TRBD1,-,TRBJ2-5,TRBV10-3,TGTGCCATCAGTGAGAGGGACAGCCAAGAGACCCAGTACTTC,CAISERDSQETQYF
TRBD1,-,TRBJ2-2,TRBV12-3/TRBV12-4,TGTGCCAGCAGTGCCGACAGGGGGAACACCGGGGAGCTGTTTTTT,CASSADRGNTGELFF
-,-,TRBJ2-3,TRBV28,TGTGCCAGCCGCTTACCGAGGGGCACAGATACGCAGTATTTT,CASRLPRGTDTQYF
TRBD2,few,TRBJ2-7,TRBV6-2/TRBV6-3,TGTGCCAGCAGTTCCAGCGCGGGGGACGAGCAGTACTTC,CASSSSAGDEQYF